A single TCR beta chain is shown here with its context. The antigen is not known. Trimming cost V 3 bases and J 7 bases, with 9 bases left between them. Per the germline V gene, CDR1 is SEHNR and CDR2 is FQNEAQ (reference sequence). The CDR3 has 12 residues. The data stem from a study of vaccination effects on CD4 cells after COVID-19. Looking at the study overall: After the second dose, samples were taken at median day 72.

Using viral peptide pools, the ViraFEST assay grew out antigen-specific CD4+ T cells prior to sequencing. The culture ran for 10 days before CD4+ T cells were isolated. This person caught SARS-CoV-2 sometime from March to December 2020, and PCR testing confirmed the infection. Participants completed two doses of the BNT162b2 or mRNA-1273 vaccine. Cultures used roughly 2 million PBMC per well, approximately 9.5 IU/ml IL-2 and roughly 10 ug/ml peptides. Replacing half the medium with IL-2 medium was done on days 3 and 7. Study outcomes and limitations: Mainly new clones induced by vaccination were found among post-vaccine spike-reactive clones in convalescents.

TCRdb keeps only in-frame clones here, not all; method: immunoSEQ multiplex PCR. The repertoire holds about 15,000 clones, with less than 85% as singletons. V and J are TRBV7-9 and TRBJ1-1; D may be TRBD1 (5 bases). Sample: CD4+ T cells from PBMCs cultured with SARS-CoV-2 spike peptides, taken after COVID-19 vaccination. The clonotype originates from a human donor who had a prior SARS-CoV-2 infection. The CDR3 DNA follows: TGTGCCAGCAGCTTGGGGCAGGGTGAAGCTTTCTTT. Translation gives CASSLGQGEAFF.